This TCR beta chain originates from a study of response to subunit inactivated influenza vaccine (dated by TCRdb to about 2018). Looking at the study overall: Deep quantitative T cell receptor repertoire profiling was used in the study to track responses to a trivalent subunit inactivated influenza vaccine. Overall study results and their limits: The authors suggested that each seasonal influenza vaccination may recruit only a limited number of new T cells.

This clonotype was recorded many times. It lacks a known antigen. No base-level quality is on record; no much larger clone is a single base apart. Library method: RT-PCR. The data were produced on an Illumina HiSeq 2500. TCRdb took the public reads, trimmed them with fastp at Q25, ran MiXCR for clone calling and kept in-frame beta chains. Entries that share a CDR3 protein sequence are merged under the most common genes and DNA. Here the sample has 650,000 to 800,000 distinct CDR3 sequences; approximately 15% occur a single time. 6% to 7% of the sample belongs to the ten largest clones. The V and J ends are trimmed by 3 bases and 1 base, leaving 15 bases between them. As encoded in the germline V gene, CDR1 is LGHNA while CDR2 is YSLEER. From the cysteine through the phenylalanine, the CDR3 covers 16 amino acids. Just CDR3 DNA is preserved here, 48 bases in frame from base 1.

This receptor was obtained from a middle-aged man who received an inactivated influenza vaccine. Donor details come from another sample of the same person, matched by shared clones. The rearrangement joined TRBV4-3 to TRBJ1-2; a weak D assignment points to TRBD1 (6 bases agree). The specimen comprised PBMCs from blood, sampled around two weeks before vaccination. The DNA is TGCGCCAGCAGCCAGATTACAGGGCTTAGTAACTATGGCTACACCTTC. This translates into CASSQITGLSNYGYTF.